Following are 30 T cell receptor beta chains from one sample sequenced in a study of T cell changes during pregnancy in multiple sclerosis. Only in-frame clones appear in the TCRdb table, and some are missing; sequencing was by immunoSEQ multiplex PCR. The profile shows approximately 40,000 clones, 91% of them singletons. The sequencing used CD8+ T cells from peripheral blood mononuclear cells, collected after pregnancy. Receptors were obtained from a female donor with multiple sclerosis, enrolled in a pregnancy study.

CDR3 nucleotide sequence: TGTGCCAGCAATGGGGGGACTAGCTTTCTATCAGATACGCAGTATTTT. It specifies CASNGGTSFLSDTQYF. The chain is built from TRBV5-6 and TRBJ2-3; TRBD2 agrees at 9 bases. Looked up from germline, CDR1 is SGHDT and CDR2 is YYEEEE. After removal of 6 bases from V and 4 bases from J, the junction contained 12 bases not matched to a gene. The length of the CDR3 is 16 residues.

The gene calls are TRBV5-1 and TRBJ2-1; 12 positions agree with TRBD2. CDR1 is SGHRS, CDR2 YFSETQ, per germline. Trimming took 0 bases from V and 16 from J; bases not matched to a gene: 20. The CDR3 contains 18 residues. The CDR3 sequence is CASSLVGTSGPRTPMPFF. DNA for the CDR3: TGCGCCAGCAGCTTGGTAGGGACTAGCGGGCCCCGGACACCAATGCCCTTCTTC.

V gene TRBV7-2 combines with J gene TRBJ1-1; the match to TRBD1 covers 8 bases. The germline V gene encodes CDR1 SGHTA and CDR2 FQGNSA. This CDR3 is built from 18 residues. After removal of 2 bases from V and 0 bases from J, the junction contained 11 bases not matched to a gene. CDR3 residues: CASSLSLGGTGLNTEAFF. CDR3 DNA sequence: TGTGCCAGCAGCTTATCGCTGGGCGGGACAGGTTTGAACACTGAAGCTTTCTTT.

The chain is built from TRBV5-4 and TRBJ1-5, with 7 nucleotides matching TRBD1. This CDR3 has 16 residues. V shed 0 bases and J 9 bases; nucleotides not matched to a gene: 12. CDR1 is SGHNT and CDR2 is YYREEE in the germline V gene (reference sequence). The CDR3, as DNA: TGTGCCAGCAGCTTGGGTGGGACAGCGGCGTTCTTGCCCCAGCATTTT. As protein: CASSLGGTAAFLPQHF.

V is TRBV6-6 and J is TRBJ2-7; 7 positions agree with TRBD2. The ends lost 2 bases at V and 2 bases at J; junction bases unmatched: 6. The CDR3 runs 15 residues. Per the germline V gene, CDR1 is MNHNY and CDR2 is SVGAGI (reference sequence). The CDR3 here is CASSYGREVPYEQYF. CDR3 nucleotides: TGTGCCAGCAGTTACGGACGGGAGGTGCCCTACGAGCAGTACTTC.

The genes are TRBV5-1 and TRBJ2-7, with a possible D match to TRBD1 (6 bases). This CDR3 region has 13 residues. Germline V gene sequence: CDR1 SGHRS, CDR2 YFSETQ. Trimming stripped 2 bases from V and 3 bases from J, with 9 bases between. CDR3 sequence (DNA): TGCGCCAGCAGCTTTTACAGGGACTACGAGCAGTACTTC. Protein product: CASSFYRDYEQYF. Variable domain in full (rest from reference TRBV5-1 and TRBJ2-7): KAGVTQTPRYLIKTRGQQVTLSCSPISGHRSVSWYQQTPGQGLQFLFEYFSETQRNKGNFPGRFSGRQFSNSRSEMNVSTLELGDSALYLCASSFYRDYEQYFGPGTRLTVT.

The chain employs TRBV10-3 and TRBJ1-2; D perhaps matches TRBD1 (5 bases). CDR3 length equals 15 residues. Trimming took off 4 bases at V and 8 bases at J, with 20 bases between the two ends. CDR1 is ENHRY, CDR2 SYGVKD, per germline. The CDR3 nucleotides are TGTGCCATCAGTGTGGCTTCTGGGGCAGCCGCGGGCTACACCTTC. Translation gives CAISVASGAAAGYTF.

This chain uses TRBV11-2 with TRBJ2-7; D gene ambiguous. Trimming removed 5 bases from V and 6 bases from J, with 11 bases in between. This CDR3 has 12 amino acids. Germline V gene data show CDR1 as SGHAT and CDR2 as FQNNGV. CDR3 DNA sequence: TGTGCCAGCAGCCTACCCGGTCGCGAGCAGTACTTC. This gives the protein CASSLPGREQYF.

The chain recombines TRBV7-9 with TRBJ2-1; 7 nucleotides align to TRBD2. Germline values: CDR1 SEHNR, CDR2 FQNEAQ (reference sequence). The V segment lost 6 bases and the J segment 10 bases; nucleotides outside the gene matches: 15. The CDR3 sequence is 15 residues long. CDR3 DNA sequence: TGTGCCAGCAGTTTTAGGGGCGCGGGAGTGGGGGAGCAGTTCTTC. Protein sequence: CASSFRGAGVGEQFF.

V usage is TRBV6-1 and J usage is TRBJ1-4, with unresolved D. The V end lost 6 bases, the J end lost 7 bases, and 6 bases lay between the germline ends. CDR3 length: 11 amino acids. Per germline, CDR1 MNHNS and CDR2 SASEGT. This CDR3 reads CASRGSEKLFF. CDR3 sequence (DNA): TGTGCCAGCAGGGGGAGTGAAAAACTGTTTTTT.

Note on this clone: A read error may account for a junction end that differs from germline. The gene calls are TRBV29-1 and TRBJ2-2, with TRBD2 identical over 8 bases. Germline CDR1 reads SQVTM; CDR2 reads ANQGSEA. The CDR3 length is 11 residues. The CDR3 DNA reads TGTTCCGGGACTAGAGGCGGGGAGCTGTTTTTT. This gives the protein CSGTRGGELFF.

The CDR3 sequence is CSVEGGASGTHYNEQFF. In DNA, the CDR3 is TGCAGCGTTGAGGGAGGGGCTAGCGGGACACACTACAATGAGCAGTTCTTC. This chain uses TRBV29-1 with TRBJ2-1; 9 nucleotides line up with TRBD2. V was clipped by 3 bases and J by 3 bases; unmatched bases: 12. Per germline, CDR1 SQVTM and CDR2 ANQGSEA. The CDR3 is 17 residues long.

The gene calls are TRBV5-1 and TRBJ2-1; 12 nucleotides line up with TRBD2. The V gene end was trimmed by 4 bases and the J gene end by 4 bases; junction bases not matched to a gene: 15. The CDR3 contains 19 residues. CDR1 SGHRS and CDR2 YFSETQ come from the germline V gene. The CDR3 nucleotides read TGCGCCAGCAGCGCCCGAGGGCTAGCGGGAGGGCCGTTGTACAATGAGCAGTTCTTC. This codes for CASSARGLAGGPLYNEQFF.

This clone is medium-sized (0.01 to 0.1%) by share. The V call is TRBV6-1, the J call TRBJ1-1; D is perhaps TRBD1 (5 bases). The CDR3 consists of 16 residues. Germline V gives CDR1 MNHNS, CDR2 SASEGT. The V end was cut by 2 bases, the J end by 0 bases, with 13 bases between. The CDR3 sequence is CASSEYIGGVNTEAFF. CDR3 nucleotide sequence: TGTGCCAGCAGTGAATATATTGGGGGGGTGAACACTGAAGCTTTCTTT.

The chain uses TRBV11-3 and TRBJ2-7; 7 bases map to TRBD2. The germline V gene has CDR1 SGHNT and CDR2 YENEEA. The CDR3 has 18 amino acids. The V and J ends lost 3 bases and 4 bases, in that order; junction bases with no gene match: 18. Written as DNA, the CDR3 is TGTGCCAGCAGCTTCCCCCCCCTGAGGGCGGGAGTGGCGTACGAGCAGTACTTC. The encoded protein is CASSFPPLRAGVAYEQYF.

The chain couples TRBV7-9 to TRBJ2-3, with TRBD2 matching over 10 bases. Trimming took 4 bases from V and 4 from J; bases not matched to a gene: 11. Per germline, CDR1 SEHNR and CDR2 FQNEAQ (reference sequence). The CDR3 spans 17 residues. Here the CDR3 DNA reads TGTGCCAGCAGCTCTGAACCTAGCGGGGGTGGTCCAGATACGCAGTATTTT. This gives the protein CASSSEPSGGGPDTQYF.

The chain uses TRBV7-9 and TRBJ2-3, with D tentatively TRBD2 (6 bases). Looked up from germline, CDR1 is SEHNR and CDR2 is FQNEAQ (reference sequence). The V end was cut by 6 bases, the J end by 2 bases, with 6 bases between. CDR3 length equals 12 residues. The DNA for the CDR3 is TGTGCCAGCAGGGACTACACAGATACGCAGTATTTT. It specifies CASRDYTDTQYF.

J is TRBJ1-2 and V is TRBV27; 7 nucleotides line up with TRBD1. The CDR3 runs 16 residues. In germline, CDR1 is MNHEY, CDR2 SMNVEV (reference sequence). Trimming cost V 2 bases and J 1 base; bases outside gene matches: 7. DNA for the CDR3: TGTGCCAGCAGTTTAGCTTACAGGGGAATTAACTATGGCTACACCTTC. This codes for CASSLAYRGINYGYTF.

This clone occurred once. V usage is TRBV10-3 and J usage is TRBJ2-3; 16 bases map to TRBD2. CDR1 ENHRY and CDR2 SYGVKD come from the germline V gene. Germline trimming cut 7 bases from V and 4 bases from J; bases unmatched to any gene: 5. The CDR3 is 16 amino acids. The CDR3 region has the DNA TGTGCCATCAAGGGACTAGCGGGGGGGCCGCCAGATACGCAGTATTTT. Encoded protein: CAIKGLAGGPPDTQYF.

The V and J genes are TRBV6-6 and TRBJ2-7, with D unclear. From germline, CDR1 is MNHNY and CDR2 SVGAGI (reference sequence). Trimming cost V 0 bases and J 3 bases, with 9 bases left between them. The CDR3 has 14 amino acids. CDR3 loop: CASSYSSPGYEQYF. The CDR3 DNA follows: TGTGCCAGCAGTTACTCGAGCCCCGGCTACGAGCAGTACTTC.

There are a few counts of this clone. Other DNA sequences of this sample code for an identical CDR3. This rearrangement joins TRBV9 to TRBJ2-7; TRBD1 matches 7 bases. The germline V gene encodes CDR1 SGDLS and CDR2 YYNGEE. CDR3 length: 14 amino acids. The V gene end was trimmed by 0 bases and the J gene end by 0 bases; junction bases not matched to a gene: 0. This CDR3 reads CASSVGDSSYEQYF. For the CDR3, the DNA is TGTGCCAGCAGCGTAGGGGACAGCTCCTACGAGCAGTACTTC.

The sample holds a few counts of this clone. The chain combines TRBV4-2 with TRBJ1-5; D is unclear. Trimming stripped 0 bases from V and 3 bases from J, with 12 bases between. In germline, CDR1 is LGHNA, CDR2 YNFKEQ. The CDR3 contains 16 residues. The CDR3 reads CASSQDMGDNNQPQHF. DNA of the CDR3: TGTGCCAGCAGCCAAGATATGGGAGACAACAATCAGCCCCAGCATTTT.

The J gene is TRBJ2-7, the V gene TRBV19; the D gene is possibly TRBD2 (6 bases). Deletions cut 5 bases from V and 3 bases from J, with 11 bases between. The CDR3 extends over 13 amino acids. CDR1 and CDR2 from the germline V gene are LNHDA and SQIVND (reference sequence). The DNA for the CDR3 is TGTGCCAGTAGTGCGACTAGACTCTACGAGCAGTACTTC. Its protein is CASSATRLYEQYF.

The chain couples TRBV4-2 to TRBJ2-1; 14 bases line up with TRBD2. CDR3 length equals 24 residues. CDR1 and CDR2 (germline): LGHNA, YNFKEQ. V lost 2 bases to trimming and J lost 3 bases; unmatched junction nucleotides: 24. This CDR3 is CASSQPRAWIDQRLAGGLYNEQFF. The CDR3, as DNA: TGTGCCAGCAGCCAACCCCGGGCCTGGATTGATCAGAGACTAGCGGGGGGGCTCTACAATGAGCAGTTCTTC.

This chain connects TRBV5-1 to TRBJ2-1, with TRBD2 identical over 10 bases. Germline V gives CDR1 SGHRS, CDR2 YFSETQ. The junction had 3 bases not matched to a gene; V was cut back by 3 bases and J by 6 bases. The CDR3 covers 14 residues. CDR3 loop: CASSSSGSSNEQFF. DNA of the CDR3: TGCGCCAGCAGCTCTAGCGGGAGCAGCAATGAGCAGTTCTTC.

CDR3 nucleotide sequence: TGTGCCAGCAGTTCGGGGAGGGGAGCTTTCTTT. Its translation is CASSSGRGAFF. The chain combines TRBV27 with TRBJ1-1, with D tentatively TRBD1 (5 bases). The CDR3 is 11 residues long. Per germline, CDR1 MNHEY and CDR2 SMNVEV (reference sequence). V was shortened by 4 bases and J by 10 bases, with 10 bases between the two germline ends.

The chain links TRBV23-1 to TRBJ1-1, with D maybe TRBD1 (6 bases). TRBV23-1 is identified as an open reading frame with a role that is uncertain. The CDR3 is 15 amino acids. V was pared by 6 bases and J by 1 base, with 15 bases between. This CDR3 is CASRRTERGNTEAFF. For the CDR3, the DNA is TGCGCCAGCAGACGGACAGAACGGGGGAACACTGAAGCTTTCTTT.

The chain combines TRBV6-1 with TRBJ2-3, with 11 bases aligning to TRBD2. This CDR3 contains 14 residues. Germline CDR1 reads MNHNS; CDR2 reads SASEGT. The V and J ends lost 5 bases and 10 bases, in that order; junction bases with no gene match: 8. The CDR3 coding sequence is TGTGCCAGCAGTCTTAGCGGGGGGGCCATCGCGCAGTATTTT. Protein: CASSLSGGAIAQYF.

The chain recombines TRBV2 with TRBJ2-2; 8 bases line up with TRBD2. The CDR3 is 15 residues long. Looked up from germline, CDR1 is SNHLY and CDR2 is FYNNEI. The J segment lost 0 bases and the V segment lost 7 bases, leaving 4 bases of the junction unmatched. The CDR3 DNA sequence: TGTGCCAGCATTCTTAGCGGGGCGAACACCGGGGAGCTGTTTTTT. This sequence encodes CASILSGANTGELFF.

This chain joins TRBV29-1 and TRBJ2-1, with a tentative D call TRBD2 (6 bases). The CDR3 contains 17 residues. The germline gives CDR1 SQVTM, CDR2 ANQGSEA. The V end was cut by 2 bases, the J end by 2 bases, with 19 bases between. The CDR3 sequence: CSVEKPPHSGAYNEQFF. CDR3 DNA sequence: TGCAGCGTTGAAAAGCCCCCCCACTCGGGGGCCTACAATGAGCAGTTCTTC.